This TCR beta chain derives from a study of T cells in Graves' hyperthyroidism and ophthalmopathy (dated by TCRdb to the late 2010s). Regarding the research as a whole: Peripheral blood was sampled at the time of initial diagnosis, prior to any treatment. An independent validation cohort of around 19 hyperthyroidism patients and 15 or so patients who later progressed to ophthalmopathy tested prospective prediction of ophthalmopathy. After sampling, hyperthyroidism patients received methimazole starting at 30 mg daily, and ophthalmopathy patients received high-dose intravenous methylprednisolone. TCR Vbeta CDR3 sequencing of approximately 140 peripheral blood samples (around 45 ophthalmopathy, 70 to 85 hyperthyroidism and some 17 progressor patients) is reported in the paper. For training and testing, the 100 or so patients in the discovery cohort were randomly divided in a 7:3 ratio. Thyroid tissue and blood T-cell repertoires from about 6 Graves' hyperthyroidism patients were also compared in the study. To identify distinguishing TCR V-J signatures, a discovery cohort of 90 to 100 patients was used, comprising 40 to 45 with Graves' ophthalmopathy and 57 with stable Graves' hyperthyroidism.

Results and caveats for the whole study, not just this receptor: Most expanded thyroid clonotypes (frequency above 0.001) were also detected in blood, suggesting blood repertoires may reflect thyroid immune responses. In validation, the model predicted progression to ophthalmopathy a median of about 6.8 months before onset, with roughly 70% sensitivity and about 72% specificity. A model built on a 13 V-J signature distinguished ophthalmopathy from stable hyperthyroidism, reaching around 88% sensitivity and under 84% specificity in cross-validation and 80%/75% in testing. No statistical method was used to set the sample size in advance, and investigators knew the group allocation.

Ophthalmopathy patients had moderately to severely active disease, with a Clinical Activity Score of 3 or more, a NOSPECS grade of 4 or more, and a disease duration of less than 3 months. Exclusion was applied to patients with uncontrolled infections, other autoimmune diseases, pregnancy or lactation. Diagnoses were established on the basis of clinical symptoms, serum thyroxine and TRAb, thyroid ultrasound, and orbital computed tomography. Ficoll-Paque density gradient centrifugation was used to isolate PBMCs from around 10 ml of fresh peripheral blood. Total RNA was extracted using Trizol reagent, and RNA quality was assessed on an Agilent 2100 Bioanalyzer. CDR1 is given as DFQATT and CDR2 as SNEGSKA, both from the germline V gene (reference sequence). Reading from cysteine to phenylalanine, the CDR3 counts 17 amino acids. Of the read, only the CDR3 DNA is kept; its 51 bases are in frame from base 1.

The TCR beta CDR3 regions were amplified from the RNA transcripts. A first-round RT-PCR of the TCR CDR3 used the HTBI primer set with the Qiagen OneStep RT-PCR kit. Libraries were constructed in a second round of multiplex PCR, after which size selection and purification were performed. Paired-end sequencing of the libraries was performed with 100 bp reads on an Illumina HiSeq2000. From the authors' description of their analysis: Raw data were processed with SOAPnuke, discarding reads with adapters, uncalled bases, mean Phred below 15, or no exact constant-primer or identifier match. High-quality paired reads were merged using COPE v1.2.5, and each unique nucleotide sequence was defined as a clonotype. Clonotypes were aligned to IMGT TRBV, TRBD and TRBJ reference segments using MiTCR v1.1. Only V-J combinations with frequency above 0.0001, covering about 99% of repertoires, were analysed. The TCS score was defined as the ratio of F50 (clonal expansion) to E x V (chaos), calculated using BLOSUM62-based TCRdist between CDR3 peptides within each V-J. Welch's t-statistics and random forest reduced around 510 V-J features to under 15, which were used in a naive Bayes classifier (R e1071). TCRdb reanalyzed the raw reads on its own, using fastp at Q25 for trimming and MiXCR for clone calling, and kept in-frame beta chains. Entries are consolidated by CDR3 protein sequence, retaining the most common genes and DNA. The V and J calls, along with clone size, are taken from TCRdb and not from the paper's own processing. The sample table holds around 520,000 distinct CDR3 sequences, of which approximately 24% were seen once. Roughly 12% of the sample comes from the top ten.

This clonotype was counted only a few times. Its antigen is still unknown. One end of the junction varies from germline; a read error may be responsible. This chain joins TRBV20-1 to TRBJ1-2; the best D guess is TRBD1, with 5 bases matching. The sequence came from a woman in her twenties or thirties with Graves' ophthalmopathy. The source material was blood. The CDR3 reads as follows: CSAPPLLGLERDYGYSF. The nucleotide sequence is given as TGTAGTGCCCCCCCCTTGTTGGGACTGGAAAGGGACTATGGCTACAGCTTC.